This T cell receptor (beta chain) was recorded in a study of Graves' ophthalmopathy and Graves' hyperthyroidism. This clonotype was detected many times. Trimming removed 5 bases from V and 11 bases from J, with 12 bases in between. From germline, CDR1 is SNHLY and CDR2 FYNNEI. This CDR3 is 11 amino acids long. As the template, RNA transcripts were used to amplify TCR beta CDR3 regions. First-round RT-PCR relied on HTBI primers, and a second-round multiplex PCR came next. TCRdb reprocessed the multiplex PCR reads via MiXCR and lists one record per CDR3 protein. The table includes over a million distinct CDR3 sequences, about 35% detected once.

This sequence originates from an adult man with Graves' hyperthyroidism. The chain links TRBV2 to TRBJ1-1; D call uncertain. The specimen sequenced was peripheral blood or thyroid tissue (not recorded which). The CDR3 spells CASSPVAWAFF. The CDR3 DNA follows: TGTGCCAGCAGTCCGGTGGCGTGGGCTTTCTTT.